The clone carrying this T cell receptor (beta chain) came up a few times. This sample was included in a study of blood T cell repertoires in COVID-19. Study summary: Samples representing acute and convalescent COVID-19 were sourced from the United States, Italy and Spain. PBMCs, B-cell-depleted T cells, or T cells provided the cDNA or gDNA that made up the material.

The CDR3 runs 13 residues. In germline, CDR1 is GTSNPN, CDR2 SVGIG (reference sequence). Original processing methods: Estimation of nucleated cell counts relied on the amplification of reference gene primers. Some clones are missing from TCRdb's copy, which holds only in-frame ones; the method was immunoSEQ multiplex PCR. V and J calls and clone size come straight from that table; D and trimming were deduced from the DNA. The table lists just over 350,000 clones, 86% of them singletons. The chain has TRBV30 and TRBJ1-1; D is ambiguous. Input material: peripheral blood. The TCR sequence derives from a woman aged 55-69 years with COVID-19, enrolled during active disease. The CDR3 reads CAVTHAGKTEAFF. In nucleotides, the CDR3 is TGTGCAGTAACCCATGCGGGGAAAACTGAAGCTTTCTTT. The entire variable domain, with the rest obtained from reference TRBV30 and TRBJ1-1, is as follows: SQTIHQWPATLVQPVGSPLSLECTVEGTSNPNLYWYRQAAGRGLQLLFYSVGIGQISSEVPQNLSASRPQDRQFILSSKKLLLSDSGFYLCAVTHAGKTEAFFGQGTRLTVV.